The next 4 T cell receptor beta chains were all read from a single sample in a study of cytomegalovirus exposure and HLA in healthy donors. Clones were read by immunoSEQ multiplex PCR, and TCRdb kept only the in-frame ones, dropping some. The data show about 240,000 clones, about 87% seen once. The sample taken for sequencing was PBMCs. The receptor source for this set is a man aged 18 to 35 in good health and CMV-seronegative.

This clone was counted a few times. CDR3: CASSTRTGGSYEQYF. The CDR3 DNA is TGTGCCAGCAGCACCAGGACAGGCGGGTCCTACGAGCAGTACTTC. The chain employs TRBV7-2 and TRBJ2-7, with 7 bases lining up with TRBD1. This CDR3 is built from 15 residues. Trimming cost V 5 bases and J 1 base; bases outside gene matches: 8. The germline V gene encodes CDR1 SGHTA and CDR2 FQGNSA.

V gene TRBV7-3 combines with J gene TRBJ2-3; 7 bases agree with TRBD2. Germline V gene data show CDR1 as SGHTA and CDR2 as FQGTGA. The CDR3 is made up of 18 amino acids. The J segment lost 3 bases and the V segment lost 1 base, leaving 13 bases of the junction unmatched. CDR3 nucleotide sequence: TGTGCCAGCAGCTTAAGCGGGACGGCGGGAGAGAGGACAGATACGCAGTATTTT. Translation gives CASSLSGTAGERTDTQYF.

J is TRBJ1-2 and V is TRBV9; possibly TRBD1 for D (5 bases). V dropped 4 bases and J dropped 8 bases, with 18 bases sitting between them. The CDR3 is 14 residues long. CDR1 and CDR2 from the germline V gene are SGDLS and YYNGEE. The CDR3 sequence is CASSPQAGRDGYTF. The CDR3 coding sequence is TGTGCCAGCAGCCCCCAGGCCGGGAGGGACGGCTACACCTTC.

This chain uses TRBV11-2 with TRBJ2-6, with TRBD1 as a possible D gene (6 bases). Trimming removed 5 bases at V and 0 bases at J, with 20 bases between. The CDR3 loop spans 19 amino acids. Germline V CDR1 and CDR2: SGHAT, FQNNGV. The CDR3 DNA reads TGTGCCAGCAGCCCCTATCCACAGGGCGACCCCTCTGGGGCCAACGTCCTGACTTTC. Amino acid sequence: CASSPYPQGDPSGANVLTF.